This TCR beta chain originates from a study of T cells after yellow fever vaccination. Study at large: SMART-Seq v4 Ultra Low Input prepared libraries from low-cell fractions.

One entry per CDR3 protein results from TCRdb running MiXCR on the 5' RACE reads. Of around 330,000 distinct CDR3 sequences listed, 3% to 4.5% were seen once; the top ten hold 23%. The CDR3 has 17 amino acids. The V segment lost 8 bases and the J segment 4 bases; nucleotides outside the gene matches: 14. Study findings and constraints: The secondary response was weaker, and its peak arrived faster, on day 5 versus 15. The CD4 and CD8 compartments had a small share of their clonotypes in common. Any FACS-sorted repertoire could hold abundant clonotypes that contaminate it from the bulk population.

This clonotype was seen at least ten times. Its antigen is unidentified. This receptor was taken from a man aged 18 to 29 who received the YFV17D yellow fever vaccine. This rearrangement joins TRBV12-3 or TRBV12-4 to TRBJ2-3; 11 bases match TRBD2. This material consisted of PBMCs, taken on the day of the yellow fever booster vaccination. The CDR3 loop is CASPPSMGLAASDTQYF. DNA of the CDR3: TGTGCCAGCCCACCTTCCATGGGACTAGCGGCGTCAGATACGCAGTATTTT.